A single sample is the source of the 12 T cell receptor beta chains below, sequenced in a study of T cells in localized non-small cell lung cancer. The table came from immunoSEQ multiplex PCR; TCRdb's copy has only in-frame clones and leaves some out. The sample includes 70,000 to 85,000 clones, roughly 84% seen only once; the top ten take 1% to 1.5%. Sequenced material: peripheral blood, taken before any cancer treatment. The source of these receptors is a female donor aged 60 or older with stage I lung adenocarcinoma.

The V gene is TRBV6-5, the J gene TRBJ2-7, with TRBD1 matching over 7 bases. This CDR3 is built from 14 residues. V was clipped by 2 bases and J by 1 base; unmatched bases: 2. The germline V gene has CDR1 MNHEY and CDR2 SVGAGI. CDR3 sequence: CASSYGTESYEQYF. The CDR3 DNA is TGTGCCAGCAGTTACGGGACAGAGTCCTACGAGCAGTACTTC.

V usage is TRBV7-2 and J usage is TRBJ2-7; 9 bases are shared with TRBD2. The V segment lost 5 bases and the J segment 3 bases; nucleotides outside the gene matches: 5. CDR1 and CDR2 (germline): SGHTA, FQGNSA. The CDR3 spans 14 residues. The CDR3 nucleotides read TGTGCCAGCAGCCAGAGTAGCGGGAGCTACGAGCAGTACTTC. Translated: CASSQSSGSYEQYF. The full variable domain, its missing parts supplied by reference TRBV7-2 and TRBJ2-7, is GAGVSQSPSNKVTEKGKDVELRCDPISGHTALYWYRQSLGQGLEFLIYFQGNSAPDKSGLPSDRFSAERTGGSVSTLTIQRTQQEDSAVYLCASSQSSGSYEQYFGPGTRLTVT.

This chain connects TRBV10-3 to TRBJ2-3; TRBD2 aligns across 7 bases. Trimming cost V 11 bases and J 1 base; bases outside gene matches: 3. The CDR3 totals 12 residues. The germline V gene has CDR1 ENHRY and CDR2 SYGVKD. The DNA for the CDR3 is TGTGCCTCTACTAGCGGCACAGATACGCAGTATTTT. It encodes CASTSGTDTQYF.

The chain is built from TRBV5-4 and TRBJ2-7, with 8 bases matching TRBD1. Unmatched junction bases numbered 12, after V lost 2 bases and J lost 2 bases. The CDR3 runs to 17 residues. Germline loops: CDR1 SGHNT, CDR2 YYREEE (reference sequence). The CDR3 spells CASSLAGRQGTTYEQYF. CDR3 in DNA: TGTGCCAGCAGCTTAGCCGGCCGACAGGGGACGACCTACGAGCAGTACTTC.

J is TRBJ2-7 and V is TRBV7-8, with D unclear. The CDR3 is 14 amino acids. Germline CDR1 SGHVS, CDR2 FQNEAQ. Trimming stripped 1 base from V and 5 bases from J, with 12 bases between. The CDR3: CASSLGGVYHEQYF. The CDR3 DNA reads as TGTGCCAGCAGCTTAGGGGGTGTTTACCACGAGCAGTACTTC.

V and J are TRBV5-5 and TRBJ1-2; D is possibly TRBD1 (6 bases). The V and J ends lost 0 bases and 2 bases respectively, with 26 bases between them. In germline, CDR1 is SGHKS, CDR2 YYEKEE (reference sequence). The CDR3 length is 20 residues. The CDR3 protein is CASSLAVNSFFRGQNYGYTF. The CDR3 nucleotides read TGTGCCAGCAGCTTGGCCGTTAACAGCTTCTTTCGGGGGCAAAACTATGGCTACACCTTC. The full variable domain, its missing parts supplied by reference TRBV5-5 and TRBJ1-2, is DAGVTQSPTHLIKTRGQQVTLRCSPISGHKSVSWYQQVLGQGPQFIFQYYEKEERGRGNFPDRFSARQFPNYSSELNVNALLLGDSALYLCASSLAVNSFFRGQNYGYTFGSGTRLTVV.

This chain uses TRBV7-2 with TRBJ2-5; D possibly corresponds to TRBD2 (6 bases). The DNA end is more similar to TRBJ2-7, so the J call may be wrong. CDR1 and CDR2 (germline): SGHTA, FQGNSA. CDR3 length: 15 residues. The CDR3 sequence is CASSRATRGPHEQYF. The CDR3 region has the DNA TGTGCCAGCAGCCGAGCGACTAGAGGGCCCCACGAGCAGTACTTC.

This chain joins TRBV11-2 and TRBJ1-3; TRBD1 might be the D (5 bases). The CDR3 runs to 15 residues. V was shortened by 5 bases and J by 0 bases, with 11 bases between the two germline ends. Germline V gene lookup returns CDR1 SGHAT and CDR2 FQNNGV. The CDR3 loop is CASSTQALSGNTIYF. The DNA for the CDR3 is TGTGCCAGCAGCACACAGGCTCTCTCTGGAAACACCATATATTTT.

The chain carries TRBV27 and TRBJ2-1, with 7 bases lining up with TRBD2. Germline loops: CDR1 MNHEY, CDR2 SMNVEV (reference sequence). The ends lost 8 bases at V and 4 bases at J; junction bases unmatched: 5. The CDR3 is 13 amino acids. CDR3 protein: CASRTRGYNEQFF. The CDR3 region has the DNA TGTGCCAGCCGGACTAGAGGATACAATGAGCAGTTCTTC.

This chain uses TRBV7-2 with TRBJ2-7; unclear D gene. This CDR3 comprises 12 residues. Trimming left V 5 bases short and J 8 bases short, with 13 bases between. The germline gives CDR1 SGHTA, CDR2 FQGNSA. The CDR3 region has the DNA TGTGCCAGCAGCGCCCCCGCGTTTAAGCAGTACTTC. Translated: CASSAPAFKQYF.

The sample holds a few counts of this clone. The CDR3 loop is CASSLAAVIGSEQYF. CDR3 nucleotide sequence: TGTGCCAGCAGCTTGGCGGCGGTGATCGGCTCCGAGCAGTACTTC. V and J are TRBV5-8 and TRBJ2-7, with D hard to call. Looked up from germline, CDR1 is SGHTS and CDR2 is YDEGEE. The CDR3 spans 15 residues. The V gene lost 0 bases and the J gene lost 6 bases, with 16 bases spanning the gap.

V is TRBV5-1 and J is TRBJ2-7, with a possible D match to TRBD2 (5 bases). There are 14 residues in the CDR3. V was clipped by 0 bases and J by 0 bases, with 7 bases between them. Germline V lookup: CDR1 SGHRS, CDR2 YFSETQ. The CDR3 loop is CASSLAGGSYEQYF. The CDR3 coding sequence is TGCGCCAGCAGCTTGGCAGGAGGCTCCTACGAGCAGTACTTC.